This T cell receptor (beta chain) was profiled in a study of graft-versus-host responses after intestinal transplantation. CDR1 LNHDA and CDR2 SQIVND come from the germline V gene (reference sequence). The CDR3 spans 13 residues. Sequenced by immunoSEQ multiplex PCR; TCRdb stores in-frame clones only, minus some. The data show about 35,000 clones, with around 94% seen just once and about 0.8% held by the top ten. The genes are TRBV19 and TRBJ2-5; D may be TRBD2 (5 bases). The J call may be incorrect, as the DNA end agrees better with TRBJ2-7. This clonotype was sampled from a human patient who received an intestinal transplant, so some T cells may come from the graft donor. The sequenced sample was PBMCs, obtained 16 days after intestinal transplant. CDR3 in DNA: TGTGCCAGTAGTATTCGCGGGCCCTACGAGCAGTACTTC. Its translation: CASSIRGPYEQYF.